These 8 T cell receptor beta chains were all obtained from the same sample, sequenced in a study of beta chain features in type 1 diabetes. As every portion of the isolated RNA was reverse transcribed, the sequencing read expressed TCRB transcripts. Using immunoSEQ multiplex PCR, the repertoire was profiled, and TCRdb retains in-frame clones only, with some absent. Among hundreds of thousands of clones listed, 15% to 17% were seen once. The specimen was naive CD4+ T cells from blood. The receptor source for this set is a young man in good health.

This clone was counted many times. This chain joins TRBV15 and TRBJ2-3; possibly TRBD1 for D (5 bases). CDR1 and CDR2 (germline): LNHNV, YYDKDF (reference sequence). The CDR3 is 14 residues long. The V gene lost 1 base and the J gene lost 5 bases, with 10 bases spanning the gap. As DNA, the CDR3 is TGTGCCACCAGCAGAGCTGACAGTCAAGATACGCAGTATTTT. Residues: CATSRADSQDTQYF.

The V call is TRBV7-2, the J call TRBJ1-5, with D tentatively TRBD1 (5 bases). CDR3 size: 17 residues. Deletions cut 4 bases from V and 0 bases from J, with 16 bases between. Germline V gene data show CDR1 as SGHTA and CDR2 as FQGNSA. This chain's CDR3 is CASSSRGVGDSNQPQHF. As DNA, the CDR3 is TGTGCCAGCAGCTCCCGAGGGGTGGGAGATAGCAATCAGCCCCAGCATTTT.

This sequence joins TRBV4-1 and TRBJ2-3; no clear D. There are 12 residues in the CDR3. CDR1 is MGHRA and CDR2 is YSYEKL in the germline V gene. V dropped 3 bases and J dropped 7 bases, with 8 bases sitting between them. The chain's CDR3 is CASSHFMYTQYF. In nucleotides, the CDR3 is TGCGCCAGCAGCCATTTTATGTATACGCAGTATTTT.

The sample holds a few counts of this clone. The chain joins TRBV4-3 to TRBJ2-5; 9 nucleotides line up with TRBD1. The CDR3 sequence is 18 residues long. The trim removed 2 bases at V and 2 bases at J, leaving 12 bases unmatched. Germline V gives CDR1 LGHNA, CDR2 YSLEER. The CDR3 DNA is TGCGCCAGCAGCCAACCCCTTACAGGGGGCGAGACTCAAGAGACCCAGTACTTC. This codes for CASSQPLTGGETQETQYF.

This chain's CDR3 is CASSLGQIGYTF. The CDR3 DNA is TGTGCCAGCAGCTTAGGACAGATTGGCTACACCTTC. V is TRBV5-6 and J is TRBJ1-2, with a tentative D call TRBD1 (6 bases). V was shortened by 2 bases and J by 7 bases, with 9 bases between the two germline ends. This CDR3 contains 12 residues. CDR1 is SGHDT, CDR2 YYEEEE, per germline.

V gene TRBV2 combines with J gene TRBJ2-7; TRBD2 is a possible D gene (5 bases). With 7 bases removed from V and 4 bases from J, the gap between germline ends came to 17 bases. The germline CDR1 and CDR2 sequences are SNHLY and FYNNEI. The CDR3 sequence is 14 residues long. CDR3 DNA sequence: TGTGCCAGCACGTCCGGGGATACCTTGTACGAGCAGTACTTC. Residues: CASTSGDTLYEQYF.

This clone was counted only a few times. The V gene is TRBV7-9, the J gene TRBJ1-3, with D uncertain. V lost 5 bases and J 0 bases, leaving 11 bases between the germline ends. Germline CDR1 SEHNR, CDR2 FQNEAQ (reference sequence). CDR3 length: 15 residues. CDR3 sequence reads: CASSQHERSGNTIYF. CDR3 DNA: TGTGCCAGCAGCCAACACGAACGCTCTGGAAACACCATATATTTT.

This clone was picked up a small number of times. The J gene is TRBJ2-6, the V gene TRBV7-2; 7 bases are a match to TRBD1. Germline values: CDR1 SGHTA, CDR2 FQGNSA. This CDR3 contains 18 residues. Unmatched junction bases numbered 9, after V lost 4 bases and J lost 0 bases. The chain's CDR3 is CASSWSSGTDSGANVLTF. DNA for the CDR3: TGTGCCAGCAGCTGGTCTTCCGGGACAGACTCTGGGGCCAACGTCCTGACTTTC.